This T cell receptor (beta chain) came from a study of blood T cell repertoires in COVID-19. Study in general: Researchers got acute and convalescent COVID-19 samples from the United States, Italy and Spain.

The CDR3 totals 14 residues. V lost 6 bases, J lost 4 bases, and 13 bases lay in between. CDR1 and CDR2 (germline): SNHLY, FYNNEI. The method was immunoSEQ multiplex PCR; TCRdb's version includes in-frame clones alone and lacks a portion of them. In the table there are some 150,000 clones, around four fifths of which are singletons. Participant ages covered 18 to 89 years across 24 US areas. Grouping used clinical history reported by participants in a survey and questionnaire. This TCR was sampled from a woman between 50 and 59 years old who had recovered from COVID-19. V and J are TRBV2 and TRBJ1-3; D is ambiguous. Sequencing was carried out using PBMCs or T cells enriched from blood (not recorded which). CDR3 coding DNA: TGTGCCAGCAGGGCCGGGAGATTGGGAAACACCATATATTTT. Translation: CASRAGRLGNTIYF.